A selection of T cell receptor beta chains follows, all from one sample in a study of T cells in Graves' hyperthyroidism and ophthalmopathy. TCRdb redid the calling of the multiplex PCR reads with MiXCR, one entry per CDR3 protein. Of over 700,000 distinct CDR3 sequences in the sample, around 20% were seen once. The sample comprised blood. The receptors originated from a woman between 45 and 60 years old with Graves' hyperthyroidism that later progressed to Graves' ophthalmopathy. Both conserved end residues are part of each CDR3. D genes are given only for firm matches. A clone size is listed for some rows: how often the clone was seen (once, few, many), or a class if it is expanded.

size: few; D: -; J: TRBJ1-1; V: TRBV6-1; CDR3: CASIGITRTEAFF; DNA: TGTGCCAGCATTGGCATCACTCGAACTGAAGCTTTCTTT
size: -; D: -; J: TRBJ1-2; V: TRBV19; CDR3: CASSMRDTERYGYTF; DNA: TGTGCCAGTAGTATGAGGGACACCGAGCGCTATGGCTACACCTTC
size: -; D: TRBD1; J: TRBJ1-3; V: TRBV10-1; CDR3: CASYLHRGLNTIYF; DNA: TGCGCCAGTTACCTTCACAGGGGCCTAAACACCATATATTTT
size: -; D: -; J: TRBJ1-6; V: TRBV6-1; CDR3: CASSLDGDYNSPLHF; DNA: TGTGCCAGCAGTCTGGACGGTGACTATAATTCACCCCTCCACTTT
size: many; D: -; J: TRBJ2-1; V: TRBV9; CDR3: CASSGSGGLGSYNEQFF; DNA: TGTGCCAGCAGCGGGTCAGGCGGGCTAGGTTCCTACAATGAGCAGTTCTTC
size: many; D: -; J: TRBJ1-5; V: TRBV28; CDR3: CASSPPGGSNQPQHF; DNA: TGTGCCAGCAGTCCCCCCGGGGGTAGCAATCAGCCCCAGCATTTT
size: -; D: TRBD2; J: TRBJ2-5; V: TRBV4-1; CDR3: CASSLTSVQETQYF; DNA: TGCGCCAGCAGCCTGACTAGCGTACAAGAGACCCAGTACTTC
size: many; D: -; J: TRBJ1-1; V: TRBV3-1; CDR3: CASSGKHMNTEAFF; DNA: TGTGCCAGCAGTGGGAAGCACATGAACACTGAAGCTTTCTTT
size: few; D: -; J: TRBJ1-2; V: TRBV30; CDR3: CAWSERGGWAGYTF; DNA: TGTGCCTGGAGTGAAAGGGGAGGGTGGGCTGGCTACACCTTC
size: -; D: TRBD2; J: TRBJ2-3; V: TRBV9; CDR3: CASSVLLAGGADTQYF; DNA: TGTGCCAGCAGCGTACTCCTAGCGGGGGGGGCAGATACGCAGTATTTT
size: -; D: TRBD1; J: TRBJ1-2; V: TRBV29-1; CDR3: CSADRGGGYTF; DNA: TGCAGCGCTGACAGGGGAGGCGGCTACACCTTC
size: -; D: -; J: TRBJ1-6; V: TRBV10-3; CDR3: CAISGGRGLPAPLHF; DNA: TGTGCCATCAGTGGGGGTCGGGGCCTTCCGGCACCCCTCCACTTT
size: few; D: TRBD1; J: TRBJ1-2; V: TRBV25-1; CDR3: CASSYSFTGDYGYTF; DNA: TGTGCCAGCAGTTACTCGTTTACAGGGGACTATGGCTACACCTTC
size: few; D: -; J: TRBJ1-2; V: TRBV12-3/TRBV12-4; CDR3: CARSLRGGYTF; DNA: TGTGCCAGATCTCTCCGGGGTGGCTACACCTTC
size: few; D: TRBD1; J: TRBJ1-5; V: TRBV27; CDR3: CASSSSRGNQPQHF; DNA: TGTGCCAGCAGTTCCAGCAGGGGGAATCAGCCCCAGCATTTT
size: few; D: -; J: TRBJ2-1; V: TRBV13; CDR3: CASSLMRLGYNEQFF; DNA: TGTGCCAGCAGCTTAATGCGGTTGGGCTACAATGAGCAGTTCTTC
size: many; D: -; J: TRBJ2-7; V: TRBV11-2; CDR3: CASSLDGQLDEQYF; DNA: TGTGCCAGCAGCTTAGACGGTCAGCTCGACGAGCAGTACTTC
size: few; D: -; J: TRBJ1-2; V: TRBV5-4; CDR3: CASSLLGGGGYTF; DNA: TGTGCCAGCAGCTTGTTGGGGGGCGGAGGCTACACCTTC
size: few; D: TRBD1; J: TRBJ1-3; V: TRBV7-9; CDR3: CASSADRVSGNTIYF; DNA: TGTGCCAGCAGCGCGGACAGGGTCTCTGGAAACACCATATATTTT
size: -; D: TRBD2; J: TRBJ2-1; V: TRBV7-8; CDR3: CASSLRRGGHEQFF; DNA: TGTGCCAGCAGCTTACGGCGGGGGGGCCATGAGCAGTTCTTC
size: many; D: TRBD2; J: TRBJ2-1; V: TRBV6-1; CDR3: CASIKRGDSYNEQFF; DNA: TGTGCCAGCATTAAGCGGGGGGACTCCTACAATGAGCAGTTCTTC
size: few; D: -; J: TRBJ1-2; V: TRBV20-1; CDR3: CSVGGADYGYTF; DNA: TGCAGTGTGGGGGGCGCCGACTATGGCTACACCTTC
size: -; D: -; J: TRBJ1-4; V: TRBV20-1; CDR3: CSARWVGHEKLFF; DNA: TGCAGTGCTAGATGGGTCGGACATGAAAAACTGTTTTTT
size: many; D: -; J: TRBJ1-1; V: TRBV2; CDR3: CASSEVGVNTEAFF; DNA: TGTGCCAGCAGTGAAGTCGGGGTAAACACTGAAGCTTTCTTT
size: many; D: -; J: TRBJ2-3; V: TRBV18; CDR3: CASSPSGTDTQYF; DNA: TGTGCCAGCTCACCATCAGGCACAGATACGCAGTATTTT
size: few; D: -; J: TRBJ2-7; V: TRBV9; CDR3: CASSPLTGYNYEQYF; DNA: TGTGCCAGCAGCCCCCTCACAGGTTACAACTACGAGCAGTACTTC
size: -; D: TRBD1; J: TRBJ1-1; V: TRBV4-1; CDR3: CASSPWGQGPLKETEAFF; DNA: TGCGCCAGCAGCCCCTGGGGACAGGGGCCTCTAAAGGAAACTGAAGCTTTCTTT
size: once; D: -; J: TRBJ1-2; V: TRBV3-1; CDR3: CASSQDTGFGYTF; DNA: TGTGCCAGCAGCCAAGATACAGGCTTCGGCTACACCTTC
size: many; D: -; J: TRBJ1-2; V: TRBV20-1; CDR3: CSAREPGTYGYTF; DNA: TGCAGTGCTAGAGAGCCAGGGACTTATGGCTACACCTTC
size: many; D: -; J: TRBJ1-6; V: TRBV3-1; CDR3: CASSQSSPLHF; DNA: TGTGCCAGCAGCCAATCTTCCCCCCTCCACTTT
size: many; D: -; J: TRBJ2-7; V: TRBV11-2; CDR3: CASSLLTPGHYYEQYF; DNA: TGTGCCAGCAGCTTATTGACCCCGGGACATTACTACGAGCAGTACTTC
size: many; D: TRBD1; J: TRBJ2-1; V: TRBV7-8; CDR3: CASSFFRGQGYEQFF; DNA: TGTGCCAGCAGTTTTTTTCGAGGACAGGGCTATGAGCAGTTCTTC
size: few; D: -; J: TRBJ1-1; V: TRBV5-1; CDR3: CASSSPPRRPGDTEAFF; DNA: TGCGCCAGCAGCTCCCCCCCCCGCAGGCCTGGGGACACTGAAGCTTTCTTT
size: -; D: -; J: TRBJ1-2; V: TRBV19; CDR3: CASSLLSTVNYGYTF; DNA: TGTGCCAGTAGTCTCCTCTCGACAGTAAACTATGGCTACACCTTC
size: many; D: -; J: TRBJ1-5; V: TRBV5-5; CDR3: CASSLLTDYSNQPQHF; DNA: TGTGCCAGCAGCCTGTTGACAGATTATAGCAATCAGCCCCAGCATTTT
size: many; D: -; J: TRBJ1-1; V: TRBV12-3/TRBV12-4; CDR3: CASSLSPNTEAFF; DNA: TGTGCCAGCAGTTTAAGCCCGAACACTGAAGCTTTCTTT
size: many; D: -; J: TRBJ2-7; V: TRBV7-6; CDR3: CASSPLGDGSYEQYF; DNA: TGTGCCAGCAGCCCCCTCGGGGATGGTTCCTACGAGCAGTACTTC
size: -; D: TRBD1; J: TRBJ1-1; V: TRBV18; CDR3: CASSLIGQENTEAFF; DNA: TGTGCCAGCTCTCTTATCGGACAGGAAAACACTGAAGCTTTCTTT
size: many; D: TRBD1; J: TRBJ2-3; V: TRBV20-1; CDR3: CSAAGTGTSTDTQYF; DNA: TGCAGTGCTGCCGGGACAGGTACTAGCACAGATACGCAGTATTTT
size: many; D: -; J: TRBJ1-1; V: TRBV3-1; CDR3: CASSQVATANTEAFF; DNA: TGTGCCAGCAGCCAAGTTGCGACAGCGAACACTGAAGCTTTCTTT
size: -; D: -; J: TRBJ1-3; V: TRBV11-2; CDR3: CASSLEVWSPSGNTIYF; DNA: TGTGCCAGCAGCTTAGAGGTGTGGAGTCCCTCTGGAAACACCATATATTTT
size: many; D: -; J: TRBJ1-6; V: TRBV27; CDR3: CASSLGTRTYLGPPLHF; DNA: TGTGCCAGCAGTTTAGGGACCCGAACGTACCTCGGCCCACCCCTCCACTTT
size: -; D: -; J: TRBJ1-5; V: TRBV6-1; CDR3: CASSEARDHPPQHF; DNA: TGTGCCAGCAGTGAAGCGAGAGACCATCCGCCCCAGCATTTT
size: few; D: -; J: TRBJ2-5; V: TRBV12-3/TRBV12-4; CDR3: CASSNADKYETQYF; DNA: TGTGCCAGCAGCAACGCTGACAAATACGAGACCCAGTACTTC
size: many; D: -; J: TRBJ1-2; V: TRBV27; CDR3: CASSSLFLEDGYTF; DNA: TGTGCCAGCAGTTCCCTGTTTTTGGAGGATGGCTACACCTTC
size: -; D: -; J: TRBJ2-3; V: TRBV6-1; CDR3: CASSELLDTQYF; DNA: TGTGCCAGCAGTGAATTGTTAGATACGCAGTATTTT
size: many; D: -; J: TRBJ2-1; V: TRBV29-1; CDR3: CSARGPPYNEQFF; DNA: TGCAGCGCCCGTGGACCCCCCTACAATGAGCAGTTCTTC
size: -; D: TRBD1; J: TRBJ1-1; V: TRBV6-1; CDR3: CASSAQGVGTEAFF; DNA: TGTGCCAGCAGTGCGCAGGGGGTAGGCACTGAAGCTTTCTTT
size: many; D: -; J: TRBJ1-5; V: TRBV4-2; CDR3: CASSQDLGGSVSNQPQHF; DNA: TGTGCCAGCAGCCAAGATCTGGGGGGCAGTGTGAGCAATCAGCCCCAGCATTTT
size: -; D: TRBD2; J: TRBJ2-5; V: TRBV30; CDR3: CAWTGGGETQYF; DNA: TGTGCCTGGACGGGGGGTGGGGAGACCCAGTACTTC
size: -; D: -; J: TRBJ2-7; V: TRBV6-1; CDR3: CASSYRGDHEQYF; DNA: TGTGCCAGCAGTTACCGGGGAGATCACGAGCAGTACTTC
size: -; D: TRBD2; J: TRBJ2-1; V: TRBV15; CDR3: CATSRKGLAAQEQFF; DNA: TGTGCCACCAGCAGAAAGGGACTAGCGGCACAGGAGCAGTTCTTC
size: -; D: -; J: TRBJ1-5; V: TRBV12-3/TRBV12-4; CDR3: CASSDQGFTGGISFQPQHF; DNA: TGTGCCAGCAGTGACCAGGGATTCACTGGGGGCATCTCATTTCAGCCCCAGCATTTT
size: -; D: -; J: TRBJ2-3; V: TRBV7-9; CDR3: CASLLTSGADTQYF; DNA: TGTGCCAGCCTACTTACTTCAGGGGCAGATACGCAGTATTTT
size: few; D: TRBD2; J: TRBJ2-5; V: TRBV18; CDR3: CASSPTSGGIQETQYF; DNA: TGTGCCAGCTCACCCACTAGCGGGGGGATCCAAGAGACCCAGTACTTC